This record covers a single T cell receptor beta chain. This receptor's antigen is unknown. There are no base qualities to consult, and no much larger clone falls within one base. Collaborating institutions collected whole blood in K2EDTA tubes following their own protocols. Collaborator samples were shipped for TCRbeta analysis as frozen whole blood, isolated PBMCs, or DNA extracted from either sample type. The source of the sample is a study of blood T cell repertoires in COVID-19 (dated by TCRdb to 2020 to 2022). For the wider study: Samples from collaborators originated in the United States, Italy and Spain and spanned both the acute and convalescent phases of COVID-19. The repertoires were released in a freely available public database intended as a resource for research on the immune response to SARS-CoV-2. The samples were drawn from the first 160 participants of the ongoing ImmuneRACE study and from 950 to 1,500 subjects provided by 6 global collaborators. The material from the prospective study consisted of cDNA or gDNA derived from T cells, B-cell-depleted T cells, or PBMCs. Nearly every sample came with metadata listing a de-identified subject ID, COVID-19 status, age in years and sex. Where HLA class I and class II types were available, the types were taken from metadata supplied by the sample provider, not from assay-based typing. Deeply sampled blood TCRbeta repertoires from subjects exposed to, actively infected with, or recovered from COVID-19 were included in the dataset. The full study reports these points: Clinical and demographic metadata were provided uncurated, with the amount varying by source and participant.

TCRbeta CDR3 regions were amplified from genomic DNA using the immunoSEQ Assay, a bias-controlled multiplex PCR. The paper's processing steps were these. The number of nucleated cells in each sample was estimated from the amplification of reference gene primers within the assay. To quantify the absolute abundance of each unique TCRbeta CDR3 rearrangement, sequence reads were collapsed and filtered. For each sample, productive Simpson clonality was calculated by taking the square root of Simpson's diversity index across productive rearrangements. TCRdb stores this immuneACCESS table with in-frame sequences only. Part of the clones is absent; in the studies checked, under half of the shortfall reflects unresolved V genes, and no reason is known for the rest. The V and J calls and clone size were taken over from that table, and D and trimming were inferred from the DNA. The sample table holds more than 150,000 clones, of which 70% to 85% were seen once. The ten largest clones represent around 10% of the sample.

This TCR derives from a woman aged 80 or over with acute or convalescent COVID-19. The sequencing input was peripheral blood.

CDR3 sequence: CASSPQPSTGGLIYEQYF. The bases are TGTGCCAGTAGTCCTCAGCCGTCGACAGGGGGACTAATATACGAGCAGTACTTC. The chain links TRBV19 with TRBJ2-7; TRBD1 aligns with 9 central bases. From V the trimming removes 5 bases and from J it removes 4 bases, while the gene matches leave 18 bases of the junction unaccounted for. There are 18 amino acids in the CDR3, from cysteine to phenylalanine inclusive. Only CDR3 DNA remains: 54 bases, in frame from the first base. From a lookup of the germline V gene (reference sequence), CDR1 and CDR2 are LNHDA and SQIVND.